This T cell receptor beta chain comes out of a study of T cell repertoires in cytomegalovirus infection (dated by TCRdb to the late 2010s). In terms of the full investigation: Peptide stimulations targeted recently identified HLA-C-restricted CMV epitopes, whose presentation resists viral immunomodulation, together with well-studied HLA-B-restricted epitopes. Donor HLA type was relevant to the analysis, because carriage of CMV infection together with the matching HLA type was indicated by public TCR beta signatures.

The CDR3 runs 14 amino acids, cysteine and phenylalanine included. Only CDR3 DNA remains: 42 bases, in frame from the first base. Trimming takes 4 bases from V and 8 bases from J, and the germline ends sit 16 bases apart. CDR1 and CDR2, per the germline V gene, are MGHRA and YSYEKL. Broader findings and caveats from the paper: In both this cohort and an independent approximately 370-donor cohort, the cumulative frequency of public TCR beta family members distinguished carriers of CMV infection plus the relevant HLA type. The ex vivo response was dominated by HLA-C-restricted CMV-specific TCR beta clonotypes, and the single most frequent clonotype in two of eight donors was supplied by these HLA-C-restricted clonotypes.

Reading the label with the study, this specimen's treatment or condition is: in vitro stimulation with specific CMV peptide epitopes to enrich CMV-specific T cells. The sequencer was an Illumina HiSeq 1500. TCRdb passed the public sequencing reads through fastp at Q25 and MiXCR, retaining productive beta sequences. CDR3 protein duplicates are merged, each entry listing the most common genes and DNA. The sample table records approximately 730,000 distinct CDR3 sequences; around 30% of these occur just once. The ten largest account for roughly 20% of the sample. This clonotype was seen more than once but under ten times. What antigen it recognizes has not been identified. Base quality data are lacking; no much larger clone is found one base away.

The source was cultured PBMCs, collected from culture after CMV antigen stimulation. This sequence was found in a human donor in good health (CMV status not recorded). Some clones in this sample may be carry-over from other donors' samples. Recombination linked TRBV4-1 to TRBJ2-3, with the D call perhaps TRBD1 or TRBD2, each one matching 6 bases. The DNA sequence is TGCGCCAGCAGCCCAAGGGGGGTCCAACTTACGCAGTATTTT. It is translated as CASSPRGVQLTQYF.